Described below is a single T cell receptor (beta chain) sequence and its context. The antigen remains undetermined. With molecular barcodes, quantitative 5'-RACE was used to make the TCR beta libraries. TCRdb fed the 5' RACE reads into MiXCR, producing one record per CDR3 protein. This sample carries around 540,000 distinct CDR3 sequences, about an eighth of them seen once, and the ten largest clones take nearly 7%. Between the trimmed V and J ends, which lost 2 bases and 4 bases, there was a span of 14 bases. In germline, CDR1 is MGHRA, CDR2 YSYEKL. CDR3 length: 16 residues. The sample belongs to a study of CD8 T cells in ankylosing spondylitis. The study's findings and limits: About 8 highly homologous variants made up a TCR beta motif, and this motif appeared characteristic of ankylosing spondylitis blood. From matched ankylosing spondylitis synovial fluid, disease-linked clones were reportedly recovered at significantly enriched levels.

Sequencing was done on a sample of blood, either unsorted or a sorted T cell fraction (not recorded which). The sequence was obtained from a male donor with ankylosing spondylitis. The chain employs TRBV4-1 and TRBJ2-2; D is unclear. The CDR3 protein is CASSQKQLGITGELFF. For the CDR3, the DNA is TGCGCCAGCAGCCAAAAACAATTGGGGATCACCGGGGAGCTGTTTTTT.